Presented here are 25 T cell receptor beta chains from one specimen sequenced in a study of cytomegalovirus exposure and HLA in healthy donors. The PCR ran on 60 Vbeta and 13 Jbeta primers. Sequencing used immunoSEQ multiplex PCR; TCRdb keeps in-frame clones, though not all of them. The data hold around 97,000 clones, with approximately 70% observed a single time. The sample comprised PBMCs. All receptors come from a man aged 35 to 55 in good health and CMV-seronegative.

As concerns this clone: Other DNA variants within this sample encode the same CDR3. The chain uses TRBV5-1 and TRBJ2-7, with 9 bases lining up with TRBD1. Looked up from germline, CDR1 is SGHRS and CDR2 is YFSETQ. This CDR3 is 14 amino acids long. Trimming took 4 bases from V and 2 from J; bases not matched to a gene: 4. DNA of the CDR3: TGCGCCAGCAGCCTGGGACAGGGTGCCTACGAGCAGTACTTC. Protein sequence: CASSLGQGAYEQYF.

The chain recombines TRBV2 with TRBJ1-1; TRBD1 might be the D (6 bases). Germline V gene data show CDR1 as SNHLY and CDR2 as FYNNEI. Between the trimmed V and J ends, which lost 6 bases and 7 bases, there was a span of 9 bases. The CDR3 is 11 residues long. The CDR3 bases are TGTGCCAGCAGCCAGGGGATTGAAGCTTTCTTT. Its translation: CASSQGIEAFF.

This clone was seen once. The chain uses TRBV7-8 and TRBJ2-7; maybe TRBD2 (5 bases). Germline loops: CDR1 SGHVS, CDR2 FQNEAQ. V lost 1 base and J 9 bases, leaving 16 bases between the germline ends. This CDR3 has 14 amino acids. CDR3 sequence: CASSLDRSGSGQYF. The CDR3 DNA reads as TGTGCCAGCAGCTTAGATCGGTCGGGGAGTGGGCAGTACTTC.

The chain joins TRBV19 to TRBJ2-5; D is possibly TRBD1 (7 bases). V was pared by 5 bases and J by 9 bases, with 19 bases between. This CDR3 has 14 residues. Germline CDR1 and CDR2: LNHDA and SQIVND (reference sequence). The CDR3 DNA follows: TGTGCCAGTAGTGCAGGGACAGCCTGGGGGGCCCAGTACTTC. As protein: CASSAGTAWGAQYF.

The chain combines TRBV5-1 with TRBJ2-1; maybe TRBD1 (6 bases). This CDR3 has 14 amino acids. With 4 bases removed from V and 8 bases from J, the gap between germline ends came to 16 bases. Germline V gene sequence: CDR1 SGHRS, CDR2 YFSETQ. The CDR3 DNA reads as TGCGCCAGCAGCCAACAGGGTATAGTTGATGAGCAGTTCTTC. Encoded protein: CASSQQGIVDEQFF.

The chain couples TRBV6-4 to TRBJ2-3; 10 nucleotides agree with TRBD2. Germline CDR1 MRHNA, CDR2 SNTAGT. The J segment lost 4 bases and the V segment lost 4 bases, leaving 5 bases of the junction unmatched. The CDR3 is made up of 15 amino acids. The CDR3 reads CASSVSGGAADTQYF. The CDR3 DNA sequence: TGTGCCAGCAGTGTCAGCGGGGGGGCCGCAGATACGCAGTATTTT.

This chain uses TRBV11-3 with TRBJ2-2; D might be TRBD1 (6 bases). The CDR3 has 15 residues. The ends were cut back, 0 bases at V and 4 bases at J, with 9 bases in the middle. Germline-derived CDR1 and CDR2 are SGHNT and YENEEA. The DNA for the CDR3 is TGTGCCAGCAGCTTAGATCGACAGGCCACCGGGGAGCTGTTTTTT. This codes for CASSLDRQATGELFF.

This clone was counted between two and nine times. The chain employs TRBV9 and TRBJ2-1; 7 nucleotides align to TRBD2. CDR3 length equals 16 residues. The V and J ends lost 0 bases and 0 bases, in that order; junction bases with no gene match: 3. Germline assignment: CDR1 SGDLS and CDR2 YYNGEE. CDR3 loop: CASSVVTSASYNEQFF. Here the CDR3 DNA reads TGTGCCAGCAGCGTAGTTACTAGCGCCTCCTACAATGAGCAGTTCTTC.

This clone was seen only once. The chain has TRBV29-1 and TRBJ2-5; a possible D gene is TRBD1 (5 bases). Germline CDR1 reads SQVTM; CDR2 reads ANQGSEA. This CDR3 is built from 16 residues. The germline V and J ends were trimmed by 7 bases and 1 base, with 22 bases remaining between them. For the CDR3, the DNA is TGCAGCGGGGGCCATGGGCAACGTCTCCCCCAAGAGACCCAGTACTTC. It yields the protein CSGGHGQRLPQETQYF.

The genes are TRBV9 and TRBJ1-1, with TRBD1 matching over 10 bases. CDR3 length equals 18 residues. Germline trimming cut 0 bases from V and 1 base from J; bases unmatched to any gene: 9. Germline lookup yields CDR1 SGDLS and CDR2 YYNGEE. CDR3: CASSVGGDRGQSNTEAFF. The CDR3 DNA is TGTGCCAGCAGCGTAGGAGGGGACAGGGGTCAGTCGAACACTGAAGCTTTCTTT.

This clone was detected a few times. The chain couples TRBV7-9 to TRBJ2-5; 7 positions match TRBD1. Germline trimming cut 8 bases from V and 4 bases from J; bases unmatched to any gene: 7. CDR1 is SEHNR, CDR2 FQNEAQ, per germline (reference sequence). The CDR3 contains 13 residues. The CDR3 DNA is TGTGCCAGCGGGACACAGGGGTTAGAGACCCAGTACTTC. Protein: CASGTQGLETQYF.

The rearrangement links TRBV2 to TRBJ1-5, with D tentatively TRBD1 (6 bases). There are 13 residues in the CDR3. Trimming pared 4 bases from V and 5 bases from J, leaving 9 bases between. In germline, CDR1 is SNHLY, CDR2 FYNNEI. DNA for the CDR3: TGTGCCAGCAGTGCGCAGGGGTATCAGCCCCAGCATTTT. Its translation: CASSAQGYQPQHF.

This clone appeared once. This chain joins TRBV7-2 and TRBJ1-2; the D gene is possibly TRBD1 (5 bases). CDR1 is SGHTA, CDR2 FQGNSA, per germline. This CDR3 spans 13 amino acids. Trimming removed 3 bases from V and 7 bases from J, with 12 bases in between. The CDR3 sequence: CASSFVGDSGYTF. The CDR3 region has the DNA TGTGCCAGCAGCTTCGTAGGGGATTCTGGCTACACCTTC.

The sample holds a few counts of this clone. The CDR3 is CARSLDVAGAAKHNEQFF. The CDR3 DNA sequence: TGTGCCAGAAGCTTGGACGTGGCGGGGGCCGCGAAACACAATGAGCAGTTCTTC. The chain couples TRBV5-3 to TRBJ2-1, with a weak D call TRBD2 (7 bases). TRBV5-3 is an ORF for which the function is uncertain. The CDR3 runs 18 residues. V lost 0 bases, J lost 5 bases, and 21 bases lay in between.

The count of this clone is one. The chain links TRBV15 to TRBJ2-7, with D possibly being TRBD2 (5 bases). Germline CDR1 is LNHNV and CDR2 is YYDKDF (reference sequence). V lost 0 bases and J 1 base, leaving 10 bases between the germline ends. The CDR3 has 15 amino acids. The DNA for the CDR3 is TGTGCCACCAGCAGAGAAAGTAGCGAATCCTACGAGCAGTACTTC. It yields the protein CATSRESSESYEQYF.

This clone was seen a handful of times. The genes are TRBV25-1 and TRBJ2-2, with a possible D match to TRBD1 (6 bases). Germline V CDR1 and CDR2: MGHDK, SYGVNS. V was shortened by 3 bases and J by 0 bases, with 11 bases between the two germline ends. CDR3 size: 16 residues. In DNA, the CDR3 is TGTGCCAGCAGTGAGCCAGGGGCGACGAACACCGGGGAGCTGTTTTTT. Translated: CASSEPGATNTGELFF.

This clone has just a few counts. This chain connects TRBV2 to TRBJ2-5; 8 bases line up with TRBD2. J gave up 6 bases and V 3 bases, and 6 bases lay outside the gene matches. The length of the CDR3 is 14 residues. CDR1 is SNHLY, CDR2 FYNNEI, per germline. The CDR3 bases are TGTGCCAGCAGTGAGAACGGGGGGGCCAAGACCCAGTACTTC. It specifies CASSENGGAKTQYF.

The chain links TRBV7-8 to TRBJ2-2; 8 bases fit TRBD1. This CDR3 spans 16 amino acids. V lost 1 base to trimming and J lost 6 bases; unmatched junction nucleotides: 7. From germline, CDR1 is SGHVS and CDR2 FQNEAQ. The CDR3 DNA sequence: TGTGCCAGCAGCTTAGAAAGGACAGGGAGGTCCGGGGAGCTGTTTTTT. This sequence encodes CASSLERTGRSGELFF. The full variable domain, with the rest looked up from reference TRBV7-8 and TRBJ2-2, is GAGVSQSPRYKVAKRGQDVALRCDPISGHVSLFWYQQALGQGPEFLTYFQNEAQLDKSGLPSDRFFAERPEGSVSTLKIQRTQQEDSAVYLCASSLERTGRSGELFFGEGSRLTVL.

The chain joins TRBV15 to TRBJ2-2; D possibly corresponds to TRBD1 (7 bases). Germline assignment: CDR1 LNHNV and CDR2 YYDKDF (reference sequence). The V end lost 3 bases, the J end lost 5 bases, and 13 bases lay between the germline ends. The CDR3 length is 15 residues. The DNA of the CDR3 is TGTGCCACCAGCAGGAACAGGGGAGGTACCGGGGAGCTGTTTTTT. Its protein is CATSRNRGGTGELFF.

The chain combines TRBV4-2 with TRBJ2-1, with 11 positions matching TRBD2. Germline V lookup: CDR1 LGHNA, CDR2 YNFKEQ. This CDR3 contains 17 residues. Losses at the gene ends were 1 base for V and 5 bases for J; bases not matched to a gene: 7. CDR3 protein: CASSQASGTSGHNEQFF. CDR3 in DNA: TGTGCCAGCAGCCAAGCTTCCGGGACTAGCGGCCACAATGAGCAGTTCTTC.

The chain combines TRBV5-1 with TRBJ2-7, with TRBD1 identical over 10 bases. V gave up 4 bases and J gave up 5 bases; unmatched junction bases: 6. The CDR3 spans 14 residues. Looked up from germline, CDR1 is SGHRS and CDR2 is YFSETQ. The CDR3 nucleotides read TGCGCCAGCAGCACGGGACAGGGGCGGAACGAGCAGTACTTC. Translating it yields CASSTGQGRNEQYF.

The V and J genes are TRBV13 and TRBJ2-1, with 7 bases aligning to TRBD2. Germline trimming cut 3 bases from V and 0 bases from J; bases unmatched to any gene: 11. The CDR3 covers 18 residues. Germline lookup yields CDR1 PRHDT and CDR2 FYEKMQ (reference sequence). In nucleotides, the CDR3 is TGTGCCAGCAGCTTCGGACTAGGAGAATGGAGCTCCTACAATGAGCAGTTCTTC. This sequence encodes CASSFGLGEWSSYNEQFF. Complete variable domain (other parts from reference TRBV13 and TRBJ2-1): AAGVIQSPRHLIKEKRETATLKCYPIPRHDTVYWYQQGPGQDPQFLISFYEKMQSDKGSIPDRFSAQQFSDYHSELNMSSLELGDSALYFCASSFGLGEWSSYNEQFFGPGTRLTVL.

This clone was seen only once. The gene calls are TRBV4-2 and TRBJ1-2, with D possibly matching TRBD1 (6 bases). V lost 2 bases and J lost 8, with 42 bases in between. CDR3 length equals 23 residues. Per germline, CDR1 LGHNA and CDR2 YNFKEQ. The CDR3 region has the DNA TGTGCCAGCAGCCAACTCTTGGTGGACAGTGGGCCTTTACTTCACTGGAGGTTACTGGGCTACACCTTC. Translation gives CASSQLLVDSGPLLHWRLLGYTF.

This chain links TRBV19 with TRBJ1-5, with D unclear. V was shortened by 3 bases and J by 3 bases, with 9 bases between the two germline ends. Per the germline V gene, CDR1 is LNHDA and CDR2 is SQIVND (reference sequence). The CDR3 is 14 amino acids. CDR3 protein: CASSMPYNNQPQHF. The CDR3 DNA follows: TGTGCCAGTAGTATGCCGTACAACAATCAGCCCCAGCATTTT. Together with reference TRBV19 and TRBJ1-5, the CDR3 gives the full variable domain: DGGITQSPKYLFRKEGQNVTLSCEQNLNHDAMYWYRQDPGQGLRLIYYSQIVNDFQKGDIAEGYSVSREKKESFPLTVTSAQKNPTAFYLCASSMPYNNQPQHFGDGTRLSIL.

J is TRBJ1-2 and V is TRBV2; weak D call: TRBD1 (5 bases). Germline loops: CDR1 SNHLY, CDR2 FYNNEI. V was trimmed by 9 bases and J by 1 base, leaving 21 bases between them. CDR3 length: 16 residues. CDR3 coding DNA: TGTGCCAGTACCTTTAACAGGCAAAGTTATAACTATGGCTACACCTTC. The encoded protein is CASTFNRQSYNYGYTF. The full variable domain, its missing parts supplied by reference TRBV2 and TRBJ1-2, is EPEVTQTPSHQVTQMGQEVILRCVPISNHLYFYWYRQILGQKVEFLVSFYNNEISEKSEIFDDQFSVERPDGSNFTLKIRSTKLEDSAMYFCASTFNRQSYNYGYTFGSGTRLTVV.